The 18 T cell receptor beta chains listed next were all sequenced from one sample in a study of neurological immune-mediated disorders. TCRdb re-called the 5' RACE reads with MiXCR, one entry per CDR3 protein. The sample lists tens of thousands of distinct CDR3 sequences, 3% to 3.5% occurring once. As for time point: longitudinal time-point 1 (baseline). Material for sequencing was PBMCs. The receptors were sampled from an older woman with multiple sclerosis.

This clonotype was recorded many times. In nucleotides, the CDR3 is TGCAGTGCTAGAACGGGGTCGGGCACCGGGGAGCTGTTTTTT. Translated: CSARTGSGTGELFF. The chain has TRBV20-1 and TRBJ2-2; D possibly corresponds to TRBD2 (5 bases). The ends were cut back, 2 bases at V and 4 bases at J, with 11 bases in the middle. Germline-derived CDR1 and CDR2 are DFQATT and SNEGSKA (reference sequence). The CDR3 is 14 residues long.

This clonotype was seen at least ten times. The chain is built from TRBV20-1 and TRBJ2-2; maybe TRBD1 (5 bases). The CDR3 consists of 12 residues. The germline V gene has CDR1 DFQATT and CDR2 SNEGSKA (reference sequence). With 2 bases removed from V and 7 bases from J, the gap between germline ends came to 8 bases. Here the CDR3 reads CSARQGGGELFF. The DNA of the CDR3 is TGCAGTGCTAGACAGGGTGGCGGGGAGCTGTTTTTT.

Many counts were recorded for this clonotype. V gene TRBV20-1 combines with J gene TRBJ2-2, with 11 bases aligning to TRBD2. The CDR3 has 16 amino acids. V lost 3 bases to trimming and J lost 3 bases; unmatched junction nucleotides: 6. The germline V gene has CDR1 DFQATT and CDR2 SNEGSKA (reference sequence). CDR3 DNA: TGCAGTGCTAGCAGACTAGCGGGGACCCACACCGGGGAGCTGTTTTTT. Translation gives CSASRLAGTHTGELFF.

This clonotype was detected many times. The chain links TRBV7-8 to TRBJ2-1; 12 bases match TRBD2. The CDR3 loop spans 15 amino acids. In germline, CDR1 is SGHVS, CDR2 FQNEAQ. Unmatched junction bases numbered 9, after V lost 7 bases and J lost 8 bases. The CDR3 coding sequence is TGTGCCAGCATCGTACTAGCGGGGGGTACGGATGAGCAGTTCTTC. It codes for CASIVLAGGTDEQFF. Full variable domain (remainder filled in from reference TRBV7-8 and TRBJ2-1): GAGVSQSPRYKVAKRGQDVALRCDPISGHVSLFWYQQALGQGPEFLTYFQNEAQLDKSGLPSDRFFAERPEGSVSTLKIQRTQQEDSAVYLCASIVLAGGTDEQFFGPGTRLTVL.

This clonotype was observed many times. A much larger clone differs from this one at a single base, so this may be a read error. This chain links TRBV20-1 with TRBJ1-4; no definite D call. There are 13 residues in the CDR3. The germline V gene has CDR1 DFQATT and CDR2 SNEGSKA (reference sequence). Trimming took 6 bases from V and 5 from J, leaving 13 bases between them. The CDR3 DNA reads as TGCAGTGCCAGCCGGGAACCAAATGAAAAACTGTTTTTT. This codes for CSASREPNEKLFF.

Comments on this clonotype: At one end the junction does not follow the germline gene, possibly because of a read error. The rearrangement links TRBV3-1 to TRBJ1-6; D not resolved. CDR3 length: 14 amino acids. The germline V gene encodes CDR1 LGHDT and CDR2 YNNKEL (reference sequence). CDR3 in amino acids: CASSPHGDNSTLNF. The CDR3, as DNA: TGTGCCAGCAGCCCGCACGGAGATAATTCAACCCTCAACTTT.

In its sample, this clonotype was seen many times. The rearrangement joins TRBV29-1 to TRBJ2-1, with 12 bases fitting TRBD1. There are 15 residues in the CDR3. Germline CDR1 SQVTM, CDR2 ANQGSEA. V gave up 7 bases and J gave up 9 bases; unmatched junction bases: 13. In DNA, the CDR3 is TGCAGCGCGGGAGCCGGGACAGGGGGCTTCGGTGAGCAGTTCTTC. Its protein is CSAGAGTGGFGEQFF.

This clonotype was counted many times. This sequence joins TRBV5-1 and TRBJ2-5, with D perhaps TRBD1 (6 bases). The V gene lost 4 bases and the J gene lost 2 bases, with 21 bases spanning the gap. Germline lookup yields CDR1 SGHRS and CDR2 YFSETQ. The CDR3 is 17 residues long. For the CDR3, the DNA is TGCGCCAGCAGCCCCCGATCACCGGGGACAAGGCAAGAGACCCAGTACTTC. It specifies CASSPRSPGTRQETQYF. The full variable domain, its missing parts supplied by reference TRBV5-1 and TRBJ2-5, is KAGVTQTPRYLIKTRGQQVTLSCSPISGHRSVSWYQQTPGQGLQFLFEYFSETQRNKGNFPGRFSGRQFSNSRSEMNVSTLELGDSALYLCASSPRSPGTRQETQYFGPGTRLLVL.

There are a few counts of this clonotype. The chain has TRBV20-1 and TRBJ1-5, with D unresolved. The CDR3 extends over 13 amino acids. CDR1 and CDR2 (germline): DFQATT, SNEGSKA (reference sequence). V was clipped by 7 bases and J by 4 bases, with 14 bases between them. CDR3 sequence: CSDPGTVNQPQHF. The CDR3, as DNA: TGCAGTGACCCGGGCACCGTGAATCAGCCCCAGCATTTT.

This clonotype was seen repeatedly, ten times or more. This sequence joins TRBV20-1 and TRBJ2-7; 10 nucleotides agree with TRBD1. The CDR3 consists of 15 residues. With 4 bases clipped from V and 3 bases from J, the junction kept 9 bases outside the gene matches. The V gene's germline CDR1 is DFQATT and CDR2 SNEGSKA (reference sequence). The CDR3 DNA reads as TGCAGTGCTACCATTCCGGGACAGGGGATCTACGAGCAGTACTTC. Translating it yields CSATIPGQGIYEQYF.

This clonotype was counted ten times or more. This sequence joins TRBV12-3 or TRBV12-4 and TRBJ1-1; D ambiguous. This CDR3 region has 13 residues. V was trimmed by 3 bases and J by 4 bases, leaving 9 bases between them. CDR3 residues: CASSFEESTEAFF. CDR3 DNA: TGTGCCAGCAGTTTTGAGGAGAGCACTGAAGCTTTCTTT.

In this sample, this clonotype turned up many times. V and J are TRBV6-1 and TRBJ1-5, with D possibly being TRBD1 (5 bases). CDR3 size: 14 residues. Germline CDR1 and CDR2: MNHNS and SASEGT. The germline V and J ends were trimmed by 6 bases and 6 bases, with 15 bases remaining between them. This CDR3 reads CASRHGTVGQPQHF. CDR3 coding DNA: TGTGCCAGCAGGCACGGGACCGTGGGTCAGCCCCAGCATTTT.

This clonotype was seen many times. V and J are TRBV5-1 and TRBJ1-6; TRBD1 might be the D (6 bases). Germline V gives CDR1 SGHRS, CDR2 YFSETQ. CDR3 length equals 17 residues. Deletions cut 1 base from V and 9 bases from J, with 20 bases between. CDR3 sequence: CASSLSGTSVDRSPLHF. The CDR3 nucleotides are TGCGCCAGCAGCTTGAGCGGGACATCGGTAGATCGTTCACCCCTCCACTTT.

In this sample, this clonotype turned up many times. CDR3 sequence reads: CASSLGGRHNEQFF. The CDR3 nucleotides are TGTGCCAGCAGTTTGGGGGGTCGGCACAATGAGCAGTTCTTC. The chain uses TRBV12-3 or TRBV12-4 and TRBJ2-1, with D perhaps TRBD2 (6 bases). V dropped 3 bases and J dropped 5 bases, with 11 bases sitting between them. The CDR3 extends over 14 amino acids.

In its sample, this clonotype was seen a few times. Lacking the conserved final phenylalanine or tryptophan, this CDR3 likely reflects a read error. This sequence joins TRBV6-5 and TRBJ1-6, with 9 nucleotides matching TRBD1. Germline V gene sequence: CDR1 MNHEY, CDR2 SVGAGI. This CDR3 has 12 amino acids. Trimming took 8 bases from V and 7 from J; bases not matched to a gene: 0. Here the CDR3 DNA reads TGTGCCAGCGGGACAGGGAATTCACCCCTCCACTGT. Encoded protein: CASGTGNSPLHC.

There are many counts of this clonotype. This chain links TRBV7-2 with TRBJ2-5, with 7 bases aligning to TRBD1. The CDR3 runs 14 residues. CDR1 is SGHTA, CDR2 FQGNSA, per germline. The junction had 3 bases not matched to a gene; V was cut back by 3 bases and J by 2 bases. In DNA, the CDR3 is TGTGCCAGCAGCTTGGGACAGAAACAAGAGACCCAGTACTTC. Translating it yields CASSLGQKQETQYF. The whole variable domain, filled in from reference TRBV7-2 and TRBJ2-5, reads GAGVSQSPSNKVTEKGKDVELRCDPISGHTALYWYRQSLGQGLEFLIYFQGNSAPDKSGLPSDRFSAERTGGSVSTLTIQRTQQEDSAVYLCASSLGQKQETQYFGPGTRLLVL.

CDR3: CASSRQLGNTGELFF. The CDR3 DNA follows: TGTGCCAGCAGTAGACAGTTAGGGAACACCGGGGAGCTGTTTTTT. The J gene is TRBJ2-2, the V gene TRBV12-3 or TRBV12-4; a possible D gene is TRBD1 (5 bases). With 5 bases removed from V and 1 base from J, the gap between germline ends came to 11 bases. CDR3 length equals 15 residues.

The CDR3 spells CASSEDVWGANSPLHF. The CDR3 region has the DNA TGTGCCAGCAGTGAAGATGTATGGGGAGCTAATTCACCCCTCCACTTT. The chain is built from TRBV2 and TRBJ1-6; D is uncertain. The CDR3 consists of 16 residues. Trimming left V 1 base short and J 6 bases short, with 13 bases between. CDR1 SNHLY and CDR2 FYNNEI come from the germline V gene.